This TCR beta chain was profiled in a study of blood T cell repertoires in COVID-19. On the study more broadly: COVID-19 samples, acute and convalescent, were from the United States, Italy and Spain. The cDNA or gDNA used as material had been derived from T cells, B-cell-depleted T cells, or PBMCs.

The authors' processing: Amplified reference gene primers provided the basis for estimating nucleated cell counts. Sequencing used immunoSEQ multiplex PCR; TCRdb keeps in-frame clones, though not all of them. That table supplies the V and J calls and clone size; D and trimming were determined from the DNA. The sample gives 65,000 to 75,000 clones, roughly 87% of which show up once; 25% to 30% is in the top ten. The germline V gene has CDR1 LGHNT and CDR2 FRNRAP. With 7 bases clipped from V and 6 bases from J, the junction kept 6 bases outside the gene matches. The CDR3 consists of 13 residues. The sequenced material came from peripheral blood. The receptor's source is a woman aged 80 or over with active or convalescent COVID-19. The gene calls are TRBV12-5 and TRBJ2-1, with 7 bases fitting TRBD2. CDR3 sequence: CASAKSGVNEQFF. The CDR3, as DNA: TGTGCTAGTGCCAAGAGCGGGGTCAATGAGCAGTTCTTC.